The present TCR beta chain was sequenced within a study of T cells in Graves' hyperthyroidism and ophthalmopathy. Researchers took RNA transcripts and amplified the TCR beta CDR3 regions from them. In the first-round RT-PCR of the TCR CDR3, the HTBI primer set was used. TCRdb itself ran the multiplex PCR reads through MiXCR, one entry per CDR3 protein. The table lists some 300,000 distinct CDR3 sequences, roughly 13% of them singletons. The CDR3 has 13 residues. Germline V gives CDR1 SEHNR, CDR2 FQNEAQ (reference sequence). V shed 7 bases and J 6 bases; nucleotides not matched to a gene: 9. General study findings and limits: The authors' 13 V-J model separated ophthalmopathy from stable hyperthyroidism.

Uncontrolled infection, other autoimmune disease, pregnancy or lactation led to exclusion. Every diagnosis used clinical symptoms, serum thyroxine and TRAb, thyroid ultrasound and orbital computed tomography. Each 10 ml fresh peripheral blood draw supplied the PBMCs. A few counts support this clonotype. Its matching antigen is unknown. The specimen was blood. This TCR came from a woman between 40 and 50 years old with Graves' hyperthyroidism. The gene calls are TRBV7-9 and TRBJ2-7; 7 bases fit TRBD1. The chain's CDR3 is CASTGQVSSEQYF. CDR3 in DNA: TGTGCCAGCACTGGACAGGTCTCTAGCGAGCAGTACTTC.